One sample yielded the 30 T cell receptor beta chains listed below, sequenced in a study of vaccination and CD4 T cells after COVID-19. These receptors lack a known antigen. Scientists ran DNA taken from cultured CD4+ T cells through the Oncomine TCR Beta short-read assay for sequencing. TCRdb itself ran the PCR reads through MiXCR, one entry per CDR3 protein. The top ten hold 34% of the sample, which has fewer than 10,000 distinct CDR3 sequences, around 64% seen once. As for treatment: roughly 10-day PBMC culture with coronavirus spike peptide pools or control peptides (ViraFEST assay). Sequencing was done on a sample of CD4+ T cells from blood, cultured in vitro. The receptors were sampled from a human donor who had recovered from COVID-19.

The rearrangement links TRBV5-4 to TRBJ1-1; D is unclear. Germline V gene lookup returns CDR1 SGHNT and CDR2 YYREEE (reference sequence). Trimming left V 0 bases short and J 1 base short, with 4 bases between. This CDR3 contains 13 residues. Here the CDR3 reads CASSLDPNTEAFF. The CDR3 DNA is TGTGCCAGCAGCTTGGACCCGAACACTGAAGCTTTCTTT.

The sample holds a few counts of this clonotype. The chain recombines TRBV20-1 with TRBJ1-5; D call uncertain. This CDR3 spans 14 amino acids. Germline V lookup: CDR1 DFQATT, CDR2 SNEGSKA (reference sequence). Trimming removed 4 bases from V and 0 bases from J, with 10 bases in between. CDR3 coding DNA: TGCAGTGCTACCCAACAAGATAGCAATCAGCCCCAGCATTTT. Translated, it gives CSATQQDSNQPQHF.

CDR3 loop: CASRGEGRAQNTGNTIYF. The CDR3 DNA reads as TGTGCCAGCAGAGGGGAGGGAAGGGCCCAGAACACTGGAAACACCATATATTTT. The chain recombines TRBV21-1 with TRBJ1-3. TRBV21-1 is annotated as a pseudogene. The CDR3 consists of 18 residues.

This rearrangement joins TRBV20-1 to TRBJ2-1; D not resolved. CDR1 is DFQATT, CDR2 SNEGSKA, per germline (reference sequence). The V and J ends lost 4 bases and 1 base respectively, with 8 bases between them. The CDR3 sequence is 13 residues long. The CDR3 spells CSANGWSYNEQFF. The CDR3 DNA reads TGCAGTGCTAACGGTTGGTCCTACAATGAGCAGTTCTTC.

This chain links TRBV28 with TRBJ2-2, with TRBD1 matching over 8 bases. The CDR3 is 14 amino acids. CDR1 is MDHEN and CDR2 is SYDVKM in the germline V gene. V was pared by 10 bases and J by 5 bases, with 9 bases of the junction left unmatched. The CDR3 reads CATTLQGETGELFF. The CDR3 coding sequence is TGTGCCACCACCCTACAGGGGGAAACCGGGGAGCTGTTTTTT.

The V call is TRBV6-5, the J call TRBJ1-6, with TRBD1 matching 8 bases. CDR1 and CDR2 from the germline V gene are MNHEY and SVGAGI. J was trimmed by 7 bases and V by 2 bases; bases with no gene match: 7. The CDR3 has 16 amino acids. CDR3 DNA sequence: TGTGCCAGCAGTTACGGGCAGGGGGCGCGGAATTCACCCCTCCACTTT. Amino acid sequence: CASSYGQGARNSPLHF.

This clonotype was counted a few times. The gene calls are TRBV20-1 and TRBJ1-6; possibly TRBD1 for D (6 bases). Germline CDR1 and CDR2: DFQATT and SNEGSKA (reference sequence). The CDR3 consists of 13 residues. Trimming took 7 bases from V and 7 from J, leaving 14 bases between them. The CDR3 sequence is CSEGGAKNSPLHF. The DNA for the CDR3 is TGCAGTGAGGGGGGGGCGAAAAATTCACCCCTCCACTTT.

CDR3 residues: CASSQDWQGLNSPLHF. The CDR3 DNA reads TGCGCCAGCAGCCAAGATTGGCAGGGACTGAATTCACCCCTCCACTTT. The rearrangement links TRBV4-1 to TRBJ1-6; weak D call: TRBD1 (5 bases). Trimming removed 0 bases from V and 7 bases from J, with 13 bases in between. In germline, CDR1 is MGHRA, CDR2 YSYEKL. The CDR3 has 16 residues.

CDR3 residues: CASSYSRNTEAFF. For the CDR3, the DNA is TGTGCCAGCAGTTACTCGCGGAACACTGAAGCTTTCTTT. The chain carries TRBV6-2 or TRBV6-3 and TRBJ1-1; no firm D call. The CDR3 spans 13 residues. V lost 0 bases to trimming and J lost 1 base, with 3 bases between them. Germline lookup yields CDR1 MNHEY and CDR2 SVGEGT.

CDR3 region: CASSSPKGQGAGDYGYTF. CDR3 DNA sequence: TGTGCCAGCAGTTCCCCCAAAGGACAGGGGGCTGGGGACTATGGCTACACCTTC. The genes are TRBV2 and TRBJ1-2; TRBD1 matches at 11 bases. Germline CDR1 and CDR2: SNHLY and FYNNEI. V lost 5 bases to trimming and J lost 3 bases; unmatched junction nucleotides: 14. The CDR3 extends over 18 amino acids.

This chain joins TRBV11-1 and TRBJ2-5; 7 positions agree with TRBD1. This CDR3 has 16 amino acids. Per the germline V gene, CDR1 is SGHAT and CDR2 is FQDESV (reference sequence). V lost 1 base to trimming and J lost 5 bases; unmatched junction nucleotides: 10. CDR3: CASSLGTGSRWETQYF. The CDR3 region has the DNA TGTGCCAGCAGCTTAGGGACAGGATCCCGGTGGGAGACCCAGTACTTC.

The chain is built from TRBV5-8 and TRBJ2-5; D call uncertain. CDR3 length: 14 residues. Between the trimmed V and J ends, which lost 1 base and 2 bases, there was a span of 9 bases. Germline V gene data show CDR1 as SGHTS and CDR2 as YDEGEE. The CDR3 region has the DNA TGTGCCAGCAGCTTGTTCCCAGATCAAGAGACCCAGTACTTC. This gives the protein CASSLFPDQETQYF. The full variable domain, its missing parts supplied by reference TRBV5-8 and TRBJ2-5, is EAGVTQSPTHLIKTRGQQATLRCSPISGHTSVYWYQQALGLGLQFLLWYDEGEERNRGNFPPRFSGRQFPNYSSELNVNALELEDSALYLCASSLFPDQETQYFGPGTRLLVL.

The CDR3 region has the DNA TGTGCCAGCAGTTACTCCGCCTCTACGCAGTATTTT. As protein: CASSYSASTQYF. The V call is TRBV6-2 or TRBV6-3, the J call TRBJ2-3; D unclear. The V gene's germline CDR1 is MNHEY and CDR2 SVGEGT. The V and J ends lost 0 bases and 8 bases respectively, with 6 bases between them. The CDR3 is 12 amino acids.

The chain carries TRBV6-5 and TRBJ1-2; D may be TRBD1 (5 bases). The V and J ends lost 4 bases and 7 bases respectively, with 16 bases between them. CDR3 length equals 14 residues. Looked up from germline, CDR1 is MNHEY and CDR2 is SVGAGI. CDR3 DNA sequence: TGTGCCAGCAGTTCCCCGAGGGGCAGTGTTGGCTACACCTTC. Residues: CASSSPRGSVGYTF.

This clonotype came up once. This chain uses TRBV20-1 with TRBJ2-5, with TRBD2 identical over 8 bases. In germline, CDR1 is DFQATT, CDR2 SNEGSKA (reference sequence). This CDR3 is 12 amino acids long. V gave up 3 bases and J gave up 4 bases; unmatched junction bases: 1. CDR3 loop: CSASSGIETQYF. CDR3 in DNA: TGCAGTGCTAGTAGCGGGATAGAGACCCAGTACTTC.

The chain has TRBV24-1 and TRBJ1-2; D possibly corresponds to TRBD1 (6 bases). Per germline, CDR1 KGHDR and CDR2 SFDVKD. The CDR3 length is 13 residues. V was trimmed by 4 bases and J by 9 bases, leaving 14 bases between them. CDR3 bases: TGTGCCACCAGTGACCGAACAGGGATGCGCTACACCTTC. Protein product: CATSDRTGMRYTF.

J is TRBJ1-6 and V is TRBV30, with 10 nucleotides matching TRBD1. Germline V gene lookup returns CDR1 GTSNPN and CDR2 SVGIG (reference sequence). CDR3 size: 14 residues. V was clipped by 3 bases and J by 8 bases; unmatched bases: 4. In DNA, the CDR3 is TGTGCCTGGAGCGGGACAGGGGATTATTCACCCCTCCACTTT. The encoded protein is CAWSGTGDYSPLHF. Based on the CDR3 plus reference TRBV30 and TRBJ1-6, the full variable domain is SQTIHQWPATLVQPVGSPLSLECTVEGTSNPNLYWYRQAAGRGLQLLFYSVGIGQISSEVPQNLSASRPQDRQFILSSKKLLLSDSGFYLCAWSGTGDYSPLHFGNGTRLTVT.

In this sample, this clonotype turned up a few times. This chain joins TRBV11-3 and TRBJ1-2, with D possibly matching TRBD1 (6 bases). Trimming left V 5 bases short and J 4 bases short, with 11 bases between. The CDR3 runs to 13 residues. The V gene's germline CDR1 is SGHNT and CDR2 YENEEA. This chain's CDR3 is CASSMGAPYGYTF. The CDR3 region has the DNA TGTGCCAGCAGCATGGGGGCACCCTATGGCTACACCTTC.

The gene calls are TRBV6-1 and TRBJ1-2; a possible D gene is TRBD1 (5 bases). The V end was cut by 7 bases, the J end by 0 bases, with 15 bases between. The CDR3 totals 15 residues. Germline CDR1 MNHNS, CDR2 SASEGT. CDR3 amino acids: CASTSRGMSNYGYTF. The CDR3 DNA sequence: TGTGCCAGCACTTCCCGGGGGATGTCTAACTATGGCTACACCTTC.

The chain recombines TRBV7-8 with TRBJ1-2, with 7 nucleotides matching TRBD1. Germline CDR1 and CDR2: SGHVS and FQNEAQ. The CDR3 loop spans 11 amino acids. V shed 5 bases, J shed 7 bases, and the junction held 1 base outside the gene matches. CDR3 in amino acids: CASSQGGGYTF. The DNA for the CDR3 is TGTGCCAGCAGCCAGGGGGGTGGCTACACCTTC.

This chain joins TRBV11-2 and TRBJ2-5, with 8 bases matching TRBD2. Trimming removed 6 bases from V and 2 bases from J; junction bases left unmatched: 11. Germline CDR1 SGHAT, CDR2 FQNNGV. This CDR3 is built from 16 residues. CDR3 protein: CASRAGGALFQETQYF. The DNA for the CDR3 is TGTGCCAGCAGGGCGGGGGGTGCCCTCTTTCAAGAGACCCAGTACTTC.

The chain links TRBV20-1 to TRBJ2-2; 7 bases are shared with TRBD1. The CDR3 is 14 residues long. The ends lost 6 bases at V and 3 bases at J; junction bases unmatched: 7. CDR1 is DFQATT and CDR2 is SNEGSKA in the germline V gene (reference sequence). The CDR3 here is CSATGQSHTGELFF. CDR3 bases: TGCAGTGCCACGGGACAGTCGCACACCGGGGAGCTGTTTTTT.

This sequence joins TRBV20-1 and TRBJ1-1, with D tentatively TRBD1 (5 bases). The CDR3 totals 18 residues. Trimming shortened V by 1 base and J by 5 bases, and 26 bases separated the two germline ends. Germline values: CDR1 DFQATT, CDR2 SNEGSKA (reference sequence). CDR3 protein: CSARASLRDPTKGTEAFF. The CDR3 bases are TGCAGTGCTAGAGCCTCATTGCGGGACCCAACTAAGGGGACTGAAGCTTTCTTT.

J is TRBJ1-1 and V is TRBV6-2 or TRBV6-3, with a weak D call TRBD1 (5 bases). Germline V gives CDR1 MNHEY, CDR2 SVGEGT. The CDR3 runs 17 residues. Trimming pared 1 base from V and 8 bases from J, leaving 23 bases between. Written as DNA, the CDR3 is TGTGCCAGCAGTTACTACGGGGACCTAAGAGTAGGACCAGAAGCTTTCTTT. Its translation is CASSYYGDLRVGPEAFF.

The chain couples TRBV5-1 to TRBJ1-1, with 8 bases fitting TRBD1. V shed 4 bases and J 1 base; nucleotides not matched to a gene: 6. CDR1 is SGHRS and CDR2 is YFSETQ in the germline V gene. This CDR3 spans 15 amino acids. CDR3 nucleotide sequence: TGCGCCAGCAGCGGCTCCGGGACAGGGAACACTGAAGCTTTCTTT. Amino acids: CASSGSGTGNTEAFF.

This clonotype was seen a few times. This chain joins TRBV19 and TRBJ1-5; the D is unclear. V was pared by 5 bases and J by 9 bases, with 17 bases between. Germline V gene lookup returns CDR1 LNHDA and CDR2 SQIVND (reference sequence). This CDR3 spans 14 amino acids. CDR3 residues: CASSPSNGPPPQHF. Here the CDR3 DNA reads TGTGCCAGTAGTCCGTCGAACGGCCCACCGCCCCAGCATTTT.

The gene calls are TRBV20-1 and TRBJ1-2; no firm D call. Per germline, CDR1 DFQATT and CDR2 SNEGSKA (reference sequence). V gave up 0 bases and J gave up 4 bases, with 12 bases separating them. The CDR3 has 14 amino acids. CDR3 loop: CSARDNSRTYGYTF. The CDR3 DNA reads TGCAGTGCTAGAGATAACAGCCGGACCTATGGCTACACCTTC.

The chain recombines TRBV19 with TRBJ1-5; D not resolved. Per germline, CDR1 LNHDA and CDR2 SQIVND (reference sequence). This CDR3 has 12 amino acids. V was pared by 3 bases and J by 10 bases, with 10 bases between. The CDR3: CASSILQEPQHF. For the CDR3, the DNA is TGTGCCAGTAGTATCCTTCAAGAACCCCAGCATTTT.

This clonotype occurred a few times. The rearrangement uses TRBV20-1 and TRBJ2-2; 11 nucleotides line up with TRBD1. CDR1 DFQATT and CDR2 SNEGSKA come from the germline V gene (reference sequence). This CDR3 is built from 17 residues. V shed 0 bases, J shed 6 bases, and the junction held 9 bases outside the gene matches. The CDR3 DNA reads TGCAGTGCTAGAGATATAGGGACAGGGGGAATAGCCGGGGAGCTGTTTTTT. Its protein is CSARDIGTGGIAGELFF.

The chain recombines TRBV5-5 with TRBJ2-7; a possible D gene is TRBD1 (6 bases). Between the trimmed V and J ends, which lost 2 bases and 5 bases, there was a span of 14 bases. The CDR3 spans 14 residues. Germline V gives CDR1 SGHKS, CDR2 YYEKEE (reference sequence). Here the CDR3 reads CASSFAGDGNEQYF. CDR3 in DNA: TGTGCCAGCAGCTTCGCAGGGGACGGAAACGAGCAGTACTTC. Based on the CDR3 plus reference TRBV5-5 and TRBJ2-7, the full variable domain is DAGVTQSPTHLIKTRGQQVTLRCSPISGHKSVSWYQQVLGQGPQFIFQYYEKEERGRGNFPDRFSARQFPNYSSELNVNALLLGDSALYLCASSFAGDGNEQYFGPGTRLTVT.